The entry below describes one T cell receptor (beta chain). The target antigen is unknown. This entry is derived from a study of OX40 agonist ivuxolimab in advanced cancers. Study-wide context: Dose-escalation patients were diagnosed with hepatocellular carcinoma, melanoma, renal cell cancer or head and neck cancer. Aged roughly 20 to 79 with a mean of about 63 years, they were 82.7% male.

Method: immunoSEQ multiplex PCR; TCRdb's copy keeps in-frame clones and lacks some. The data show about 68,000 clones, around nine tenths seen once. The CDR3 totals 13 residues. Trimming cost V 7 bases and J 5 bases, with 12 bases left between them. Germline assignment: CDR1 LNHDA and CDR2 SQIVND (reference sequence). Study findings and constraints: CD8+ T cells (on average) carried more expanded clones than CD4+ T cells. Several nonresponders also turned out to have low normalized T-cell clonal expansion.

The source is an adult with an advanced solid tumor such as melanoma, head and neck, liver or kidney cancer. The sample here was CD4+ or CD8+ T cells sorted from blood, taken in a trial of the OX40 agonist ivuxolimab. This chain links TRBV19 with TRBJ2-1; D gene uncertain. CDR3 protein: CASKQGTNNEQFF. CDR3 bases: TGTGCCAGTAAACAAGGAACCAACAATGAGCAGTTCTTC.